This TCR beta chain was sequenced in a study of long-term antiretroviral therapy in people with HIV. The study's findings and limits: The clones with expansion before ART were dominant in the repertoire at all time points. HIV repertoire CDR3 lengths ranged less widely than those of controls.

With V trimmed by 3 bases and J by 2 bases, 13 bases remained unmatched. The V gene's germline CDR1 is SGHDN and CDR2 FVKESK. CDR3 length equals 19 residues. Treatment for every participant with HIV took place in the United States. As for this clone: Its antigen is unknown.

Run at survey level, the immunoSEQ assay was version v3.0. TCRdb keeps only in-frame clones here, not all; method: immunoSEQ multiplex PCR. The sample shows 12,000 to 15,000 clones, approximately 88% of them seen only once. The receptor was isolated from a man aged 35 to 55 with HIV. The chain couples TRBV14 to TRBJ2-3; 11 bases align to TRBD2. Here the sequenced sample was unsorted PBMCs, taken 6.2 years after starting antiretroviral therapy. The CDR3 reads CASSHTLLTSGSYTDTQYF. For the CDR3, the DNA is TGTGCCAGCAGCCACACCCTCCTTACTAGCGGGAGTTACACAGATACGCAGTATTTT.